Given below is one T cell receptor beta chain in context. This clonotype has just a few counts. Its antigen is unknown. Per-base quality was not reported, and no clone a single base away is much larger than it. PBMCs were isolated by Ficoll-Paque density gradient centrifugation. The entry originates in a study of T-cell memory formation after mild COVID-19 (dated by TCRdb to the early 2020s). Some background on the complete study: TCR sequence clusters from the two donors were largely donor specific. In two donors, T-cell clones that expanded and contracted after mild COVID-19 were tracked by sequencing TCRalpha and TCRbeta repertoires over time. Two young, previously healthy adult volunteers made up the cohort, one male and one female.

Sequencing relied on an Illumina NovaSeq 6000. TCRalpha and TCRbeta cDNA libraries were built by 5'RACE with constant-segment primers, adding sample barcodes and unique molecular identifiers. RNA was extracted from every sample with Trizol reagent. Library amplification was performed in two PCR steps, and a second sample barcode and Illumina TruSeq adapters were introduced in the second step. Sequencing of the libraries was done on an Illumina NovaSeq, producing 2 x 150 bp paired-end reads. The original pipeline was this. Reads were demultiplexed and collapsed into UMI-guided consensus sequences with migec v1.2.7. Using mixcr v2.1.11, UMI consensuses were aligned to TRA and TRB V and J templates and then assembled into clonotypes. A clonotype was counted as expanded or contracted only if both edgeR and NoisET called the change significant, with noise models trained on biological replicates. For edgeR calls, the thresholds were a false discovery rate-adjusted p below 0.01 and a log2 fold-change of 1. PCA with hierarchical clustering of max-normalized trajectories of the 1000 most abundant clonotypes was used as exploratory dynamics analysis. The CD4 or CD8 phenotype of responding clones was assigned using the separately sequenced CD4+ and CD8+ repertoires. TCRdb cleaned the public reads at Q25 with fastp, built clones with MiXCR and kept in-frame beta chains. One record per CDR3 amino acid sequence lists the most common genes and DNA. TCRdb, not the authors, supplied the V and J calls. This sample is represented by roughly 170,000 distinct CDR3 sequences; around 18% of them were singletons. The biggest ten clones account for under 4.5% of the sample.

The research as a whole found: Contracting CD4+ clones were located mainly in the CM and EM memory subsets, whereas CD8+ clones were found to be enriched in EMRA. The study included only a couple of mild cases, and larger cohorts that include severe cases with pre-infection samples were judged to be necessary. The detection of some responding clones in pre-infection memory suggests that pre-existing cross-reactive memory T cells joined the SARS-CoV-2 response. SARS-CoV-2 specificity of the second-wave clones peaking on day 37 was not confirmed. Clones that contracted from day 15 to 85 showed balanced CD4/CD8 phenotypes, whereas a second wave of clones that expanded from day 15 to 37 leaned towards CD4+.

From the cysteine up to the phenylalanine, the CDR3 has a length of 12 residues. Only the CDR3 portion is preserved as DNA: 36 bases, with reading frame beginning at the first base. Trimming costs V 2 bases and J 9 bases, and their ends lie 9 bases apart. CDR1 and CDR2 are read off the germline V gene as SGHTA and FQGTGA. The source of this sequence is a man younger than 30 who had mild COVID-19 (a few samples of this study predate the infection). The sample titles of this study are shuffled in the database, so cell type and time point are left out; the donor was told from shared clones. Sequences were obtained from PBMCs or a T cell subset sorted from them (not recorded which). The V gene is TRBV7-3 and the J gene is TRBJ2-3; no D segment can be confidently identified. The CDR3 corresponds to CASSLGPGTQYF. The nucleotides are TGTGCCAGCAGCTTAGGCCCGGGCACGCAGTATTTT.